Sequencing of this T cell receptor (beta chain) was carried out in a study of blood T cell repertoires in COVID-19. Study overall: Some COVID-19 samples were acute and others convalescent; all came from the United States, Italy and Spain.

Original processing methods: Using reference gene primer amplification, nucleated cell counts were estimated. This table comes from immunoSEQ multiplex PCR, and its TCRdb copy is limited to in-frame clones, with some not included. V, J and clone size are those of that table, while D and trimming were read from the DNA. The table includes around 450,000 clones, roughly 88% detected once. The CDR3 totals 17 residues. Germline CDR1 reads SGHNT; CDR2 reads YENEEA. V lost 1 base and J lost 8; bases outside the gene matches: 13. Participants, about 18 to 100 years old, spanned 25 or so US areas. This sequence joins TRBV11-3 and TRBJ2-1; 8 bases align to TRBD2. Material: PBMCs or T cells enriched from blood (not recorded which). This clonotype was obtained from a man aged 18 to 30 who had recovered from COVID-19. The CDR3 DNA is TGTGCCAGCAGCTTAGGAAGGCGGGAGGAGGAGGGCGATGAGCAGTTCTTC. Protein sequence: CASSLGRREEEGDEQFF.